These T cell receptor beta chains were read from a single sample in a study of regulatory T cells in long-lasting Graves disease. Using its own MiXCR run on the multiplex PCR reads, TCRdb lists one record per CDR3 protein. The sample lists roughly 700,000 distinct CDR3 sequences, around 32% seen once, with roughly 41% in the top ten. The sequencing here drew on peripheral blood mononuclear cells (PBMCs), taken when the disease was refractory, from a patient treated with antithyroid drugs. The receptors were sampled from a female donor with Graves disease. CDR3s include the opening cysteine and the closing phenylalanine or tryptophan. D genes are given only for firm matches. The size of a clone is reported for some rows only, either as once, few or many, or as a class for expanded clones.

D gene	clone size	V gene	CDR3 length	J gene	CDR3 protein	CDR3 DNA
.	.	TRBV7-9	17	TRBJ1-1	CASSFSGSGWLVTEAFF	TGTGCCAGCAGCTTTTCCGGATCGGGATGGTTGGTTACTGAAGCTTTCTTT
.	.	TRBV30	19	TRBJ1-4	CAWRRAGPKTGITNEKLFF	TGTGCCTGGAGAAGGGCTGGCCCTAAAACAGGGATCACTAATGAAAAACTGTTTTTT
.	many	TRBV6-2/TRBV6-3	12	TRBJ1-2	CASSYPTGGYTF	TGTGCCAGCAGTTACCCAACCGGTGGCTACACCTTC
.	.	TRBV5-1	13	TRBJ1-5	CASSSIPDQPQHF	TGCGCCAGCAGCTCGATCCCAGATCAGCCCCAGCATTTT
TRBD1	many	TRBV29-1	14	TRBJ1-1	CSAGMTGGNTEAFF	TGCAGCGCAGGGATGACAGGGGGGAACACTGAAGCTTTCTTT
.	.	TRBV7-9	12	TRBJ2-7	CASSLTLYEQYF	TGTGCCAGCAGCTTAACGTTGTACGAGCAGTACTTC
.	few	TRBV7-9	14	TRBJ2-2	CASSLARGPGELFF	TGTGCCAGCAGCTTAGCGCGCGGGCCCGGGGAGCTGTTTTTT
.	.	TRBV3-1	14	TRBJ1-6	CASSPGTINSPLHF	TGTGCCAGCAGCCCGGGGACTATCAATTCACCCCTCCACTTT
.	.	TRBV30	13	TRBJ2-7	CAWSVQEGLEQYF	TGTGCCTGGAGTGTACAAGAGGGCCTCGAGCAGTACTTC
.	many	TRBV2	12	TRBJ1-2	CASRSAFYGYTF	TGTGCCAGCAGGTCGGCCTTCTATGGCTACACCTTC
.	few	TRBV2	15	TRBJ1-1	CASSLREGVATEAFF	TGTGCCAGCTCACTTCGGGAAGGGGTGGCCACTGAAGCTTTCTTT
.	few	TRBV7-9	16	TRBJ2-2	CASSSPGTKNTGELFF	TGTGCCAGCAGCTCCCCCGGGACGAAGAACACCGGGGAGCTGTTTTTT
TRBD1	few	TRBV2	15	TRBJ1-3	CANTGTGPSGNTIYF	TGTGCCAACACCGGGACAGGGCCTTCTGGAAACACCATATATTTT
.	.	TRBV7-3	15	TRBJ2-1	CASSLDLNSYNEQFF	TGTGCCAGCAGCTTAGACTTGAACTCCTACAATGAGCAGTTCTTC
TRBD1	.	TRBV7-2	15	TRBJ2-3	CASRKGALGTDTQYF	TGTGCCAGCCGTAAGGGGGCGCTGGGCACAGATACGCAGTATTTT
.	.	TRBV5-1	16	TRBJ1-3	CASSLGGEWSGNTIYF	TGCGCCAGCAGCTTGGGAGGGGAATGGTCTGGAAACACCATATATTTT
TRBD1	many	TRBV29-1	14	TRBJ2-5	CSVEGQGIGETQYF	TGCAGCGTTGAAGGACAGGGGATAGGAGAGACCCAGTACTTC
TRBD2	few	TRBV5-1	15	TRBJ2-7	CASSLSQREVGEQYF	TGCGCCAGCAGCTTGTCCCAGCGGGAAGTAGGCGAGCAGTACTTC
.	few	TRBV3-1	13	TRBJ2-7	CASAPGRSYEQYF	TGTGCCAGCGCCCCGGGGCGATCTTACGAGCAGTACTTC
TRBD1	.	TRBV19	16	TRBJ1-5	CASSIGRTGVNQPQHF	TGTGCCAGTAGTATCGGAAGGACAGGGGTCAATCAGCCCCAGCATTTT
TRBD1	.	TRBV29-1	11	TRBJ1-1	CSVRDRAEAFF	TGCAGCGTCCGGGACAGAGCTGAAGCTTTCTTT
.	.	TRBV20-1	13	TRBJ1-4	CSANGQSNEKLFF	TGCAGTGCTAACGGCCAGAGTAATGAAAAACTGTTTTTT
.	.	TRBV27	14	TRBJ1-4	CASSPFRLGEKLFF	TGTGCCAGCAGTCCATTCAGACTGGGCGAAAAACTGTTTTTT
TRBD1	.	TRBV4-2	15	TRBJ1-1	CASSQELGQGSEAFF	TGTGCCAGCAGCCAAGAACTGGGACAGGGGTCTGAAGCTTTCTTT
.	few	TRBV10-3	15	TRBJ1-2	CAISVPGPADYGYTF	TGTGCCATCAGTGTTCCAGGGCCCGCGGACTATGGCTACACCTTC
.	.	TRBV20-1	13	TRBJ2-3	CSANPGNTDTQYF	TGCAGTGCTAATCCGGGGAACACAGATACGCAGTATTTT
.	many	TRBV18	13	TRBJ1-1	CASSAAVNTEAFF	TGTGCCAGCAGTGCCGCGGTGAACACTGAAGCTTTCTTT
TRBD2	.	TRBV5-1	18	TRBJ2-5	CASSRLAGGPLNQETQYF	TGCGCCAGCAGCCGACTAGCGGGAGGTCCCCTCAACCAAGAGACCCAGTACTTC
TRBD1	.	TRBV10-3	15	TRBJ1-1	CAISEAGQKNTEAFF	TGTGCCATCAGTGAGGCGGGACAGAAGAACACTGAAGCTTTCTTT
TRBD2	few	TRBV11-2	18	TRBJ2-5	CASSLGIASGRWEETQYF	TGTGCCAGCAGCTTAGGGATAGCGAGCGGGAGATGGGAAGAGACCCAGTACTTC